Listed below are T cell receptor beta chains from one sample, sequenced in a study of CD8+CD57+ T cells in acquired aplastic anemia. MiXCR was run by TCRdb on the reads, yielding one entry per CDR3 protein. In the table there are 260,000 or so distinct CDR3 sequences, around half of which are singletons. Sequenced: sorted CD4+, CD8+, or CD8+CD57+ T cells (not recorded which) from PBMCs. These receptors all come from a human donor with aplastic anemia. CDR3s include the opening cysteine and the closing phenylalanine or tryptophan. Fields, in order: D gene, clone size, J gene, V gene, CDR3 protein, CDR3 DNA. A D gene is named only where the DNA matches it firmly. A row's size may be missing; if present it is once, few, many or a size class.

>-|once|TRBJ1-1|TRBV12-3/TRBV12-4
CASSWRRGLLSSTEAFF
TGTGCCAGCAGTTGGCGACGGGGCCTACTTTCGAGCACTGAAGCTTTCTTT
>-|-|TRBJ2-7|TRBV19
CASSPTASYEQYF
TGTGCCAGTAGTCCGACAGCCTCCTACGAGCAGTACTTC
>-|-|TRBJ1-5|TRBV20-1
CSARGAGIEQPQHF
TGCAGTGCTAGAGGGGCGGGGATAGAGCAGCCCCAGCATTTT
>TRBD2|many|TRBJ2-2|TRBV2
CASSERDKTSLRNTGELFF
TGTGCCAGCAGTGAACGCGACAAGACTAGCCTCAGGAACACCGGGGAGCTGTTTTTT
>-|-|TRBJ2-2|TRBV20-1
CSAKRGAGWTGELFF
TGCAGTGCTAAACGGGGGGCGGGATGGACCGGGGAGCTGTTTTTT
>-|few|TRBJ2-1|TRBV6-5
CASSYAGGGDNNEQFF
TGTGCCAGCAGTTACGCGGGCGGGGGCGACAACAATGAGCAGTTCTTC
>TRBD2|many|TRBJ2-7|TRBV15
CATSRGSGSAYEQYF
TGTGCCACCAGCAGAGGTAGCGGGAGCGCCTACGAGCAGTACTTC
>-|-|TRBJ2-7|TRBV20-1
CSARGLGVTGELYF
TGCAGTGCTAGAGGGTTAGGTGTGACCGGGGAGCTGTACTTC
>-|many|TRBJ2-7|TRBV12-3/TRBV12-4
CASSLGADEQYF
TGTGCCAGCAGCCTAGGGGCGGACGAGCAGTACTTC
>-|many|TRBJ1-6|TRBV27
CASRSTADSPLHF
TGTGCCAGCAGGTCGACAGCTGATTCACCCCTCCACTTT
>TRBD1|many|TRBJ2-7|TRBV15
CATSRSRTGISEQYF
TGTGCCACCAGCAGGTCGAGGACAGGAATCTCCGAGCAGTACTTC
>TRBD1|-|TRBJ1-6|TRBV10-3
CATRTGGSSPLHF
TGTGCCACGAGGACAGGGGGTAGCTCACCCCTCCACTTT
>-|few|TRBJ2-1|TRBV27
CASTHTASYNEQFF
TGTGCCAGCACCCACACTGCCAGCTACAATGAGCAGTTCTTC
>-|many|TRBJ2-1|TRBV5-8
CASNLAGEQFF
TGTGCCAGCAATCTGGCCGGTGAGCAGTTCTTC
>TRBD1|many|TRBJ2-1|TRBV7-2
CASSRTGGSYNEQFF
TGTGCCAGCAGCAGAACAGGGGGCTCCTACAATGAGCAGTTCTTC
>-|-|TRBJ2-1|TRBV6-1
CASSDSISLNEQFF
TGTGCCAGCAGTGACTCTATTTCGCTTAATGAGCAGTTCTTC
>-|few|TRBJ2-7|TRBV11-2
CASSLIPGRVLSYEQYF
TGTGCCAGCAGCTTAATCCCCGGCAGGGTCTTGAGCTACGAGCAGTACTTC
>-|-|TRBJ2-7|TRBV7-2
CASSSRADSYEQYF
TGTGCCAGCAGCTCCCGGGCTGATTCCTACGAGCAGTACTTC
>-|-|TRBJ2-7|TRBV9
CASSPFRGPAYEQYF
TGTGCCAGCAGCCCCTTCCGAGGGCCAGCCTACGAGCAGTACTTC
>TRBD1|many|TRBJ2-1|TRBV19
CASSPGQTYNEQFF
TGTGCCAGTAGCCCGGGACAGACCTACAATGAGCAGTTCTTC
>-|-|TRBJ2-7|TRBV29-1
CSVGTGNYEQYF
TGCAGCGTGGGGACGGGAAACTACGAGCAGTACTTC
>-|-|TRBJ2-6|TRBV9
CASSEYSGANVLTF
TGTGCCAGCAGCGAATATTCTGGGGCCAACGTCCTGACTTTC
>TRBD1|-|TRBJ2-7|TRBV11-1
CASSERTGGYFDEQYF
TGTGCCAGCAGCGAAAGGACAGGGGGCTACTTCGACGAGCAGTACTTC
>-|-|TRBJ2-7|TRBV7-2
CASSLAGGDPYEQYF
TGTGCCAGCAGCTTAGCCGGGGGAGATCCCTACGAGCAGTACTTC
>-|-|TRBJ2-7|TRBV11-2
CASSLAGWEQYF
TGTGCCAGCAGCTTAGCAGGGTGGGAGCAGTACTTC
>TRBD1|-|TRBJ2-2|TRBV24-1
CATSRDRDTGELFF
TGTGCCACCAGTAGGGACAGGGACACCGGGGAGCTGTTTTTT
>TRBD1|-|TRBJ2-3|TRBV3-1
CASSPRGLETDTQYF
TGTGCCAGCAGCCCCAGGGGGCTGGAGACAGATACGCAGTATTTT
>-|-|TRBJ1-1|TRBV7-9
CASSGDANTEAFF
TGTGCCAGCAGCGGAGATGCGAACACTGAAGCTTTCTTT
>-|-|TRBJ1-1|TRBV7-9
CASSPATVAGTTEAFF
TGTGCCAGCAGCCCCGCCACGGTGGCAGGGACCACTGAAGCTTTCTTT
>-|many|TRBJ1-3|TRBV14
CASSQAQGSGNTIYF
TGTGCCAGCAGCCAAGCTCAGGGCAGTGGAAACACCATATATTTT
>-|-|TRBJ2-3|TRBV5-1
CASSLIVFGGRFTDTQYF
TGCGCCAGCAGCTTGATAGTATTCGGGGGCCGATTCACAGATACGCAGTATTTT
>-|many|TRBJ1-4|TRBV12-3/TRBV12-4
CASSPRHINEKLFF
TGTGCCAGCAGCCCCCGCCACATAAATGAAAAACTGTTTTTT
>-|many|TRBJ2-3|TRBV10-3
CAIKLSAGGPTADTQYF
TGTGCCATCAAGTTGAGCGCCGGAGGCCCGACGGCAGATACGCAGTATTTT
>-|few|TRBJ2-2|TRBV7-2
CASSSYPRSGGENTGELFF
TGTGCCAGCAGCTCTTACCCGCGTTCGGGCGGGGAGAACACCGGGGAGCTGTTTTTT
>-|many|TRBJ1-1|TRBV2
CASTDQLKAFF
TGTGCCAGCACAGATCAACTAAAAGCTTTCTTT
>-|many|TRBJ2-3|TRBV2
CASSGESLTDTQYF
TGTGCCAGCAGTGGAGAGTCGTTAACAGATACGCAGTATTTT
>-|few|TRBJ1-1|TRBV11-2
CASSPPSRGMNTEAFF
TGTGCCAGCAGCCCCCCCTCCAGGGGCATGAACACTGAAGCTTTCTTT
>-|-|TRBJ1-5|TRBV7-2
CASSQSGAGGRHF
TGTGCCAGCAGCCAATCTGGGGCGGGGGGCCGGCATTTT
>TRBD1|-|TRBJ2-7|TRBV7-9
CASSLSGQGVDEQYF
TGTGCCAGCAGCCTTTCCGGACAGGGGGTCGACGAGCAGTACTTC
>-|-|TRBJ2-3|TRBV2
CASRRRGSTDTQYF
TGTGCCAGCAGGAGGAGGGGTTCAACAGATACGCAGTATTTT
>TRBD2|many|TRBJ2-1|TRBV28
CASRGLAGDNEQFF
TGTGCCAGCAGAGGACTAGCGGGCGACAATGAGCAGTTCTTC
>-|few|TRBJ2-1|TRBV2
CASRGRSQNNEQFF
TGTGCCAGCCGCGGTAGATCTCAAAACAATGAGCAGTTCTTC
>-|-|TRBJ2-5|TRBV25-1
CASSGVEWETQYF
TGTGCCAGTAGTGGGGTGGAGTGGGAGACCCAGTACTTC
>TRBD2|-|TRBJ2-7|TRBV3-1
CASSLGVAGVEGEQYF
TGTGCCAGCAGCCTAGGGGTAGCGGGAGTAGAGGGCGAGCAGTACTTC
>-|many|TRBJ1-6|TRBV27
CASSSLTGRLTPLHF
TGTGCCAGCAGTTCCCTAACAGGAAGACTTACACCCCTCCACTTT